The 22 T cell receptor beta chains given below trace back to one sample, sequenced in a study of glioma-infiltrating T cells after dendritic cell vaccination. Profiled with immunoSEQ multiplex PCR; TCRdb holds only in-frame clones, not every one. The table records over 55,000 clones, about four fifths of them present only once. Time point here: after dendritic cell vaccination, including at tumor progression/relapse. Sample: blood, taken after dendritic cell vaccination. All receptors derive from a human donor with glioblastoma.

The J gene is TRBJ2-1, the V gene TRBV7-8; D remains unclear. Per the germline V gene, CDR1 is SGHVS and CDR2 is FQNEAQ. There are 12 residues in the CDR3. Trimming left V 1 base short and J 9 bases short, with 7 bases between. The DNA of the CDR3 is TGTGCCAGCAGCTTAGGACAACGTGAGCAGTTCTTC. Translating it yields CASSLGQREQFF.

The genes are TRBV6-5 and TRBJ1-1, with 7 bases fitting TRBD1. With 0 bases clipped from V and 4 bases from J, the junction kept 2 bases outside the gene matches. The CDR3 spans 14 residues. Germline V gives CDR1 MNHEY, CDR2 SVGAGI. Here the CDR3 reads CASSYSPGGTEAFF. The CDR3 nucleotides read TGTGCCAGCAGTTACTCGCCAGGGGGCACTGAAGCTTTCTTT.

The V and J genes are TRBV5-4 and TRBJ1-6, with D possibly being TRBD1 (6 bases). The CDR3 has 16 amino acids. From germline, CDR1 is SGHNT and CDR2 YYREEE (reference sequence). V was shortened by 4 bases and J by 4 bases, with 15 bases between the two germline ends. CDR3 nucleotides: TGTGCCAGCAGCCTCCATCGGACAGCTTATAATTCACCCCTCCACTTT. Its translation is CASSLHRTAYNSPLHF. Filled out from reference TRBV5-4 and TRBJ1-6, the complete variable domain reads ETGVTQSPTHLIKTRGQQVTLRCSSQSGHNTVSWYQQALGQGPQFIFQYYREEENGRGNFPPRFSGLQFPNYSSELNVNALELDDSALYLCASSLHRTAYNSPLHFGNGTRLTVT.

This clone was observed at least ten times. The V call is TRBV5-8, the J call TRBJ1-2, with TRBD1 identical over 7 bases. J gave up 8 bases and V 2 bases, and 12 bases lay outside the gene matches. The CDR3 has 15 residues. Germline CDR1 is SGHTS and CDR2 is YDEGEE. The CDR3 nucleotides are TGTGCCAGCAGCTTATCCGGGACAGAAAATGGGGGCTACACCTTC. It yields the protein CASSLSGTENGGYTF.

This chain uses TRBV19 with TRBJ1-1; TRBD1 might be the D (6 bases). The CDR3 extends over 13 amino acids. V gave up 8 bases and J gave up 0 bases, with 10 bases separating them. Looked up from germline, CDR1 is LNHDA and CDR2 is SQIVND (reference sequence). CDR3 residues: CASQGTMNTEAFF. The CDR3 DNA sequence: TGTGCCAGTCAAGGGACAATGAACACTGAAGCTTTCTTT.

The chain uses TRBV4-2 and TRBJ2-7; 8 nucleotides match TRBD2. Germline V gene data show CDR1 as LGHNA and CDR2 as YNFKEQ. The CDR3 loop spans 14 amino acids. Trimming took 4 bases from V and 4 from J; bases not matched to a gene: 6. CDR3 DNA sequence: TGTGCCAGCAGCCGCGGACTAGCAGCTTACGAGCAGTACTTC. Its protein is CASSRGLAAYEQYF.

V usage is TRBV4-3 and J usage is TRBJ2-1, with 10 bases matching TRBD2. Germline CDR1 and CDR2: LGHNA and YSLEER. This CDR3 has 16 residues. The V and J ends lost 1 base and 5 bases, in that order; junction bases with no gene match: 5. The DNA for the CDR3 is TGCGCCAGCAGCCAAGGAGCGGGGGGGCCGCACAATGAGCAGTTCTTC. The encoded protein is CASSQGAGGPHNEQFF.

This rearrangement joins TRBV9 to TRBJ1-1; TRBD1 matches 7 bases. This CDR3 spans 16 amino acids. The ends lost 10 bases at V and 0 bases at J; junction bases unmatched: 15. Germline CDR1 reads SGDLS; CDR2 reads YYNGEE. In DNA, the CDR3 is TGTGCCTCCACCGGGACAGCAACTCTTATGAACACTGAAGCTTTCTTT. Amino acids: CASTGTATLMNTEAFF. Filled out from reference TRBV9 and TRBJ1-1, the complete variable domain reads DSGVTQTPKHLITATGQRVTLRCSPRSGDLSVYWYQQSLDQGLQFLIQYYNGEERAKGNILERFSAQQFPDLHSELNLSSLELGDSALYFCASTGTATLMNTEAFFGQGTRLTVV.

V is TRBV11-3 and J is TRBJ1-1, with TRBD1 matching over 7 bases. The CDR3 extends over 14 amino acids. Looked up from germline, CDR1 is SGHNT and CDR2 is YENEEA. J lost 6 bases, V lost 6 bases, and 10 bases had no gene match. The CDR3 sequence: CASRSSGGSAEAFF. Here the CDR3 DNA reads TGTGCCAGCAGATCTTCAGGGGGGAGCGCTGAAGCTTTCTTT. Together with reference TRBV11-3 and TRBJ1-1, the CDR3 gives the full variable domain: EAGVVQSPRYKIIEKKQPVAFWCNPISGHNTLYWYLQNLGQGPELLIRYENEEAVDDSQLPKDRFSAERLKGVDSTLKIQPAELGDSAVYLCASRSSGGSAEAFFGQGTRLTVV.

The DNA of the CDR3 is TGCGCCAGCAGCCAAGGGACAGGGGGAGTAGACACTGAAGCTTTCTTT. It yields the protein CASSQGTGGVDTEAFF. The gene calls are TRBV4-3 and TRBJ1-1; 10 bases align to TRBD1. This CDR3 spans 16 amino acids. V was pared by 1 base and J by 3 bases, with 5 bases of the junction left unmatched. Per germline, CDR1 LGHNA and CDR2 YSLEER.

This clone turned up a few times. The chain recombines TRBV7-9 with TRBJ1-1; D possibly corresponds to TRBD1 (6 bases). The CDR3 extends over 12 amino acids. Germline values: CDR1 SEHNR, CDR2 FQNEAQ (reference sequence). V lost 8 bases to trimming and J lost 2 bases, with 9 bases between them. CDR3 nucleotides: TGTGCCAGCGGGACACCTAACACTGAAGCTTTCTTT. This encodes CASGTPNTEAFF.

The chain employs TRBV5-1 and TRBJ2-3; possibly TRBD1 for D (6 bases). The CDR3 totals 15 residues. Germline assignment: CDR1 SGHRS and CDR2 YFSETQ. V lost 0 bases and J lost 2, with 10 bases in between. The CDR3 DNA reads TGCGCCAGCAGCTTGGTGGGGGCGTACACAGATACGCAGTATTTT. Translated, it gives CASSLVGAYTDTQYF.

The chain employs TRBV25-1 and TRBJ2-1; D may be TRBD2 (6 bases). The CDR3 length is 11 residues. Looked up from germline, CDR1 is MGHDK and CDR2 is SYGVNS. Trimming stripped 3 bases from V and 12 bases from J, with 9 bases between. The CDR3 reads CASSEDYWQFF. DNA of the CDR3: TGTGCCAGCAGTGAGGACTATTGGCAGTTCTTC.

The chain combines TRBV29-1 with TRBJ1-1, with D hard to call. In germline, CDR1 is SQVTM, CDR2 ANQGSEA. V lost 4 bases and J lost 0, with 6 bases in between. The CDR3 is 12 residues long. CDR3 sequence reads: CSVAIMNTEAFF. Written as DNA, the CDR3 is TGCAGCGTTGCTATTATGAACACTGAAGCTTTCTTT.

CDR3 DNA: TGTGCCTGGACAGAAAACTCCTACGAGCAGTACTTC. It encodes CAWTENSYEQYF. The chain carries TRBV30 and TRBJ2-7; D unresolved. This CDR3 is 12 amino acids long. Germline V gives CDR1 GTSNPN, CDR2 SVGIG (reference sequence). V gave up 4 bases and J gave up 0 bases, with 7 bases separating them.

V and J are TRBV5-1 and TRBJ1-1, with D unclear. Trimming removed 0 bases at V and 4 bases at J, with 10 bases between. The germline V gene has CDR1 SGHRS and CDR2 YFSETQ. This CDR3 region has 14 residues. Here the CDR3 reads CASSLGYSGTEAFF. CDR3 nucleotides: TGCGCCAGCAGCTTGGGATATTCGGGCACTGAAGCTTTCTTT.

This clone has only a few counts. This rearrangement joins TRBV27 to TRBJ2-2, with 9 bases lining up with TRBD2. The CDR3 covers 16 residues. Germline CDR1 is MNHEY and CDR2 is SMNVEV (reference sequence). V shed 6 bases, J shed 7 bases, and the junction held 12 bases outside the gene matches. The CDR3 region is CASRLTAGGRGGELFF. CDR3 nucleotide sequence: TGTGCCAGCAGGCTCACCGCGGGGGGGCGGGGCGGGGAGCTGTTTTTT.

The rearrangement links TRBV5-4 to TRBJ2-7, with TRBD1 matching 8 bases. Germline V CDR1 and CDR2: SGHNT, YYREEE (reference sequence). Germline trimming cut 2 bases from V and 5 bases from J; bases unmatched to any gene: 6. The CDR3 spans 14 residues. The chain's CDR3 is CASSLRTGPHEQYF. The CDR3 nucleotides read TGTGCCAGCAGCTTACGGACAGGGCCGCACGAGCAGTACTTC. The variable domain in full, completed from reference TRBV5-4 and TRBJ2-7, reads ETGVTQSPTHLIKTRGQQVTLRCSSQSGHNTVSWYQQALGQGPQFIFQYYREEENGRGNFPPRFSGLQFPNYSSELNVNALELDDSALYLCASSLRTGPHEQYFGPGTRLTVT.

The CDR3 sequence is CASSVEAGIYEQYF. The CDR3 region has the DNA TGTGCCAGCAGCGTAGAGGCAGGGATATACGAGCAGTACTTC. The chain recombines TRBV9 with TRBJ2-5; perhaps TRBD1 as D (5 bases). The end of the DNA is better explained by TRBJ2-7, so the J call may be wrong. The CDR3 spans 14 residues. Germline CDR1 SGDLS, CDR2 YYNGEE.

V usage is TRBV6-5 and J usage is TRBJ1-1; 8 bases fit TRBD1. Per the germline V gene, CDR1 is MNHEY and CDR2 is SVGAGI. The CDR3 loop spans 15 amino acids. The junction had 5 bases not matched to a gene; V was cut back by 5 bases and J by 0 bases. CDR3 residues: CASSITGGVNTEAFF. The CDR3 region has the DNA TGTGCCAGCAGTATAACAGGGGGGGTGAACACTGAAGCTTTCTTT.

This chain uses TRBV14 with TRBJ1-2, with 7 positions matching TRBD1. Per germline, CDR1 SGHDN and CDR2 FVKESK. The CDR3 spans 16 residues. V dropped 4 bases and J dropped 3; count of bases not matched to a gene: 11. In DNA form, the CDR3 reads TGTGCCAGCAGCCCGACAGGGCCCACGTTCGACTATGGCTACACCTTC. Amino acids: CASSPTGPTFDYGYTF.

This clone was seen just once. The V and J genes are TRBV7-2 and TRBJ2-7; a weak D match, TRBD1 (5 bases). The CDR3 is made up of 13 amino acids. V was shortened by 0 bases and J by 3 bases, with 6 bases between the two germline ends. Germline lookup yields CDR1 SGHTA and CDR2 FQGNSA. The CDR3 here is CASSLARDYEQYF. The CDR3 DNA sequence: TGTGCCAGCAGCTTAGCCAGGGACTACGAGCAGTACTTC.